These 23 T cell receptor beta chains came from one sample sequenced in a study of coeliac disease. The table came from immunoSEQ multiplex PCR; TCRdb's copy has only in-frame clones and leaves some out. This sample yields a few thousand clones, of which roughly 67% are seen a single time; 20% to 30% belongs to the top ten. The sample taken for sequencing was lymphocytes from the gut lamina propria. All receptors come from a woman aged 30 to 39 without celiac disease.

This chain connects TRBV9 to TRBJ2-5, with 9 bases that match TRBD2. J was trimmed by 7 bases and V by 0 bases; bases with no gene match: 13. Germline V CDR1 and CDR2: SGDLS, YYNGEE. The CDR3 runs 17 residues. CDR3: CASSVGLAGQLEMTQYF. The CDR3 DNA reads TGTGCCAGCAGCGTAGGGCTAGCGGGACAACTTGAGATGACCCAGTACTTC.

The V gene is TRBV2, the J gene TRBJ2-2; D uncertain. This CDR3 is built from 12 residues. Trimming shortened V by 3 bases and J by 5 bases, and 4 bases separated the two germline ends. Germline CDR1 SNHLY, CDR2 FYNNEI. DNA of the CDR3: TGTGCCAGCAGTGATCTGACCGGGGAGCTGTTTTTT. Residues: CASSDLTGELFF. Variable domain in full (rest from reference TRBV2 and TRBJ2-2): EPEVTQTPSHQVTQMGQEVILRCVPISNHLYFYWYRQILGQKVEFLVSFYNNEISEKSEIFDDQFSVERPDGSNFTLKIRSTKLEDSAMYFCASSDLTGELFFGEGSRLTVL.

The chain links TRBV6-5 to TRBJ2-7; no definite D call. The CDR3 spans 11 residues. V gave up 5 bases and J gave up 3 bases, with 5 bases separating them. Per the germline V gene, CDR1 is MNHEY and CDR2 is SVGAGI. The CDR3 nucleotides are TGTGCCAGCAGTGTCGTCTACGAGCAGTACTTC. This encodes CASSVVYEQYF.

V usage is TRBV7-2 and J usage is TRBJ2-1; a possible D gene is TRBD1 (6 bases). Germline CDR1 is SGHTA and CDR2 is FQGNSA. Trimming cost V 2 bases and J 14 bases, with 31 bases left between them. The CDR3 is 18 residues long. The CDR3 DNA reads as TGTGCCAGCAGCTTACGCAGGGGTGGGTACCGAGGCACTGGTAAAGAGTTCTTC. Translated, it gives CASSLRRGGYRGTGKEFF. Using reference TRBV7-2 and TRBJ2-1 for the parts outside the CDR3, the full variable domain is GAGVSQSPSNKVTEKGKDVELRCDPISGHTALYWYRQSLGQGLEFLIYFQGNSAPDKSGLPSDRFSAERTGGSVSTLTIQRTQQEDSAVYLCASSLRRGGYRGTGKEFFGPGTRLTVL.

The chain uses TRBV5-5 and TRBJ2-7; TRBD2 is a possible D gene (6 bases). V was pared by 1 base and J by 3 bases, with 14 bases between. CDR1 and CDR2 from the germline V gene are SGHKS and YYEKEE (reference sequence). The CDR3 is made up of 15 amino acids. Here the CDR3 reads CASSLLLGGIYEQYF. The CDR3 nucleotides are TGTGCCAGCAGCTTGTTGTTAGGCGGGATCTACGAGCAGTACTTC.

The CDR3, as DNA: TGTGCCAGCTCACCAGAACAGGGGATTTTCGGCAAAAACATTCAGTACTTC. It is translated as CASSPEQGIFGKNIQYF. This chain uses TRBV18 with TRBJ2-4; 7 bases agree with TRBD1. V gave up 2 bases and J gave up 3 bases; unmatched junction bases: 10. The CDR3 is 17 residues long. The germline CDR1 and CDR2 sequences are KGHSH and LQKENI.

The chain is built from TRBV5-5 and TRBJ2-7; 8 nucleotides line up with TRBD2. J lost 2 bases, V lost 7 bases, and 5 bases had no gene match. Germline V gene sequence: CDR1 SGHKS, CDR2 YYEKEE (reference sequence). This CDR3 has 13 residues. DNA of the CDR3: TGTGCCAGCGGACACGGGGGGGCCTACGAGCAGTACTTC. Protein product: CASGHGGAYEQYF.

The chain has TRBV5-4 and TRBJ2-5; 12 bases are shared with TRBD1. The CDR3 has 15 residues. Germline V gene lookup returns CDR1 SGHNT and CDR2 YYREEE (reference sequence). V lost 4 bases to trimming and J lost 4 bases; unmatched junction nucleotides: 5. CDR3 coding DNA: TGTGCCAGCAGCCGCTGGGACAGGGGGCCAGAGACCCAGTACTTC. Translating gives CASSRWDRGPETQYF.

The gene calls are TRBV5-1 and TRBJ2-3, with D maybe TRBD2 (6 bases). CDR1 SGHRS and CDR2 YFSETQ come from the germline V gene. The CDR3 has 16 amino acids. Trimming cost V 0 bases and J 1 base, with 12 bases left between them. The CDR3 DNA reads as TGCGCCAGCAGCTTGGGTGGGACTCACGGCACAGATACGCAGTATTTT. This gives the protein CASSLGGTHGTDTQYF.

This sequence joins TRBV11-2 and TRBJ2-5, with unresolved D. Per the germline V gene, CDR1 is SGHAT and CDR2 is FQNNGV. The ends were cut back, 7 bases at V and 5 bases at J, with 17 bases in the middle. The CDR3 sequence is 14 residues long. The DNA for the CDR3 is TGTGCCAGCACCCCCTCCCCCGAGATTGAGACCCAGTACTTC. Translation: CASTPSPEIETQYF.

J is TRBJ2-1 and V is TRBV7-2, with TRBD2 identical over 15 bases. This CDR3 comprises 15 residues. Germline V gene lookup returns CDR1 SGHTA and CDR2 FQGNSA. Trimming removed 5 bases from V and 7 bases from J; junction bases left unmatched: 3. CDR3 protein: CASSTGLAGGNEQFF. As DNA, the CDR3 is TGTGCCAGCAGCACAGGACTAGCGGGGGGGAATGAGCAGTTCTTC.

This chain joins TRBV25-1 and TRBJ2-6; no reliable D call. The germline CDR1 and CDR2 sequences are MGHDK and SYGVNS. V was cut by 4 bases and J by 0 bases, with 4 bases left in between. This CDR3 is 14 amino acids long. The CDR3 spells CASSASSGANVLTF. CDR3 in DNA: TGTGCCAGCAGTGCCTCCTCTGGGGCCAACGTCCTGACTTTC.

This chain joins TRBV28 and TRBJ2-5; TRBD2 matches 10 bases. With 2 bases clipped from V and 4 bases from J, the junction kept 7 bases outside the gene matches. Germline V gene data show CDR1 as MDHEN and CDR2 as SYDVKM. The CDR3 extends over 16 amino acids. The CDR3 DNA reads TGTGCCAGCAGTTTACTAGCGGGGGCTCCAGGAGAGACCCAGTACTTC. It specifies CASSLLAGAPGETQYF.

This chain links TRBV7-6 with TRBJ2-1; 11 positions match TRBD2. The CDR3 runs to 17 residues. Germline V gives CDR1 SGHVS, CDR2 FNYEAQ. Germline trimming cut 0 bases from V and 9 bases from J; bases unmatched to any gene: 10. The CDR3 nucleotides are TGTGCCAGCAGCTTAGCCCTTAGCGGGGGGGCCGTCGGTGAGCAGTTCTTC. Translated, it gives CASSLALSGGAVGEQFF.

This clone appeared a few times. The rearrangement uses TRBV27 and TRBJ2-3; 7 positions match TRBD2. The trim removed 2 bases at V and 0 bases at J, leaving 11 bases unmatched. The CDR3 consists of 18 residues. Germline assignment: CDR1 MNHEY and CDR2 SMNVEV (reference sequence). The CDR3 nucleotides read TGTGCCAGCAGTTTACGCGGGAGACTCGAAGCAAGCACAGATACGCAGTATTTT. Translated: CASSLRGRLEASTDTQYF.

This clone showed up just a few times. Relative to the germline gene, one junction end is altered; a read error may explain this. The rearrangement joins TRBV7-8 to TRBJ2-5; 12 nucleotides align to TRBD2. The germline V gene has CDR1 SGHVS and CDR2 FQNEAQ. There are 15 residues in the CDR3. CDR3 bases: TGTGCCAGCAGCCTAGCGGGGGGGCTGTCGGAGACCCAGTACTTC. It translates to CASSLAGGLSETQYF. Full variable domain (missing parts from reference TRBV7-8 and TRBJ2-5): GAGVSQSPRYKVAKRGQDVALRCDPISGHVSLFWYQQALGQGPEFLTYFQNEAQLDKSGLPSDRFFAERPEGSVSTLKIQRTQQEDSAVYLCASSLAGGLSETQYFGPGTRLLVL.

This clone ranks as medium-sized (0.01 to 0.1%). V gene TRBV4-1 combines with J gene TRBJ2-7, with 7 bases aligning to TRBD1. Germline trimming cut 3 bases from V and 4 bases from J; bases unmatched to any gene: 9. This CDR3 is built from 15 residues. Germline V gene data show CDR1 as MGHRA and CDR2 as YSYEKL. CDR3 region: CASSHLDRSDYEQYF. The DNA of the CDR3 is TGCGCCAGCAGCCACCTGGACAGGTCTGATTACGAGCAGTACTTC.

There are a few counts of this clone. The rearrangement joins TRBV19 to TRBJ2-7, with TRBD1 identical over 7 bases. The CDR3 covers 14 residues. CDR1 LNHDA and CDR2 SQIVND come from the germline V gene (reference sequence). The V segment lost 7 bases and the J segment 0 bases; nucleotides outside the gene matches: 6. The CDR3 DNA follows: TGTGCCAGTACCCCGGGACAGCACTCCTACGAGCAGTACTTC. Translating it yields CASTPGQHSYEQYF.

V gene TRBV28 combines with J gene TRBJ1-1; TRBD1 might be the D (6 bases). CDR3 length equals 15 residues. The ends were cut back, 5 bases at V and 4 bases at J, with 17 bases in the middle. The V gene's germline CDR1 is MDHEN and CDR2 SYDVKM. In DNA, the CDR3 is TGTGCCAGCAGTCTTCTCAGGGGAAGGGGCACTGAAGCTTTCTTT. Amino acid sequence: CASSLLRGRGTEAFF.

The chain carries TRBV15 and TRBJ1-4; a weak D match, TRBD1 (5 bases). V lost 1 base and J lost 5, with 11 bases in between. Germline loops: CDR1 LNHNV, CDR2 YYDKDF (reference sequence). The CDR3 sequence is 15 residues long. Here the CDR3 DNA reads TGTGCCACCAGCAGAGTAGGGGACTCGAATGAAAAACTGTTTTTT. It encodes CATSRVGDSNEKLFF. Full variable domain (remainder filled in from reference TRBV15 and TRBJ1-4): DAMVIQNPRYQVTQFGKPVTLSCSQTLNHNVMYWYQQKSSQAPKLLFHYYDKDFNNEADTPDNFQSRRPNTSFCFLDIRSPGLGDTAMYLCATSRVGDSNEKLFFGSGTQLSVL.

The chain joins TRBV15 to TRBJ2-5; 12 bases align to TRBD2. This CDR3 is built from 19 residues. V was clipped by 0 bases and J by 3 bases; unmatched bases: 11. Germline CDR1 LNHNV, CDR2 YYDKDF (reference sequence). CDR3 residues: CATSRDRASGGAVKETQYF. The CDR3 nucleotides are TGTGCCACCAGCAGAGATCGGGCTAGCGGGGGGGCCGTAAAAGAGACCCAGTACTTC.

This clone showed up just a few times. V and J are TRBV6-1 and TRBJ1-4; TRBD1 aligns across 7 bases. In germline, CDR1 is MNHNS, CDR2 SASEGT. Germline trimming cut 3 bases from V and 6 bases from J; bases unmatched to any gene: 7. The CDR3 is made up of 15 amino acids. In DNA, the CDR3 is TGTGCCAGCAGTGATATCAGGGGGTACGATGAAAAACTGTTTTTT. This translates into CASSDIRGYDEKLFF.

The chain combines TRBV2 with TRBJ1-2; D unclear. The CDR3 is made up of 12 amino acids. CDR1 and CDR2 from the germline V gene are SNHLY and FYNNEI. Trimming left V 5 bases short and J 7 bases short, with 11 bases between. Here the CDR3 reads CASSTEVGGYTF. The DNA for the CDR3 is TGTGCCAGCAGTACAGAAGTAGGTGGCTACACCTTC.